Sequencing of this TCR beta chain was carried out in a study of blood T cell repertoires in COVID-19. As for the study in general: Specimens from acute and convalescent COVID-19 originated in the United States, Italy and Spain. T cells, B-cell-depleted T cells, or PBMCs supplied cDNA or gDNA.

Participants spanned ages about 18 to 100 years and resided in roughly 22 US areas. Per the authors' pipeline: Estimation of nucleated cell counts was performed using reference gene primer amplification. TCRdb's copy holds only in-frame clones and misses some; the assay was immunoSEQ multiplex PCR. The V and J calls and the clone size are those of that table, but D and trimming were determined from the DNA. The sample has around 130,000 clones, 80% to 90% seen once; the top ten hold about 3.4%. V dropped 10 bases and J dropped 4; count of bases not matched to a gene: 5. This CDR3 has 13 residues. The germline V gene has CDR1 ENHRY and CDR2 SYGVKD.

What was sequenced was PBMCs or T cells enriched from blood (not recorded which). This TCR came from a woman aged 50 to 60 with acute COVID-19. This chain links TRBV10-3 with TRBJ1-5, with 9 bases aligning to TRBD1. In DNA form, the CDR3 reads TGTGCCAACCGGGACAGGGAAAATCAGCCCCAGCATTTT. Amino acid sequence: CANRDRENQPQHF.